The entry below gives a single T cell receptor beta chain sequence along with its context. The target antigen is unknown. The library came from three nested PCR rounds adapted from ARM-PCR protocols. TCRdb reprocessed the multiplex PCR reads via MiXCR and lists one record per CDR3 protein. The profile shows under 250,000 distinct CDR3 sequences, 70% to 75% of them singletons. The record originates from a study of tumor and adjacent non-tumor tissue in lung cancer. About the research overall: Stage I to III disease affected some 11 men and roughly 5 women aged roughly 31 to 80. On average, productive TCRbeta reads reached about 4.2 million per sample. Study observations and caveats: Tumor repertoires had a smaller top 100 clone share than normal lung.

The CDR3 is 14 residues long. CDR1 and CDR2 from the germline V gene are SGHAT and FQNNGV. No cell sorting was done before RNA was extracted from the tissue. Donors were chemotherapy-naive, newly diagnosed lung cancer surgical patients in China, August–late 2014. The sample consisted of lung tumor tissue. This sequence originates from a man in his 60s with non-small cell lung cancer. This sequence joins TRBV11-2 and TRBJ1-2; D is unresolved. The CDR3 reads CLSSLGVSQYGYTF. CDR3 nucleotides: TGTCTCAGCAGCTTAGGCGTCAGCCAGTATGGCTACACCTTC.